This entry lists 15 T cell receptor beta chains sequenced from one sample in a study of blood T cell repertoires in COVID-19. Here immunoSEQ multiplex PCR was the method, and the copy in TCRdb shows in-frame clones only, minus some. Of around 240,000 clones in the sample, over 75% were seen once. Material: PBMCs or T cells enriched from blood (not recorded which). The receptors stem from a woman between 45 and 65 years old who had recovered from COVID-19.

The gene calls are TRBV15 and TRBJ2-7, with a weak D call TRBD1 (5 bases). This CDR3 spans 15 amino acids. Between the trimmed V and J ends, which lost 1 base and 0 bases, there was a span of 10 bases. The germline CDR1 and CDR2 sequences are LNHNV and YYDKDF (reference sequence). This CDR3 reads CATSRVIQGSYEQYF. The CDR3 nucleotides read TGTGCCACCAGCAGAGTTATCCAGGGCTCCTACGAGCAGTACTTC. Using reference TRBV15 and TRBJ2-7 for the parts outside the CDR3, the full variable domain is DAMVIQNPRYQVTQFGKPVTLSCSQTLNHNVMYWYQQKSSQAPKLLFHYYDKDFNNEADTPDNFQSRRPNTSFCFLDIRSPGLGDTAMYLCATSRVIQGSYEQYFGPGTRLTVT.

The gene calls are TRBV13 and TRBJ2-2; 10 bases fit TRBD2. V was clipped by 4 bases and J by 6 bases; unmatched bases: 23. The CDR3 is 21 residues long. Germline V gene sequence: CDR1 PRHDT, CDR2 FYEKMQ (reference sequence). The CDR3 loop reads CASSSLAGGRRAGFKAGELFF. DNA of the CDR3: TGTGCCAGCAGCTCTTTAGCGGGAGGACGGAGGGCCGGGTTTAAGGCCGGGGAGCTGTTTTTT.

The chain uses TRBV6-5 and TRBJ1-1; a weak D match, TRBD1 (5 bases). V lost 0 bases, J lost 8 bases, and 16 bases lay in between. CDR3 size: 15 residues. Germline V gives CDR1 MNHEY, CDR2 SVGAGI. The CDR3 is CASSYSGGGNWEAFF. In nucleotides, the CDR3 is TGTGCCAGCAGTTACTCGGGGGGGGGTAACTGGGAAGCTTTCTTT.

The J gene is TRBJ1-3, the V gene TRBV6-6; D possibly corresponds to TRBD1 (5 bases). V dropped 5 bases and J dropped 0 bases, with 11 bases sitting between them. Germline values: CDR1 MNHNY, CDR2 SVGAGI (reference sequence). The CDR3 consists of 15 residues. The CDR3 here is CASSPQGISGNTIYF. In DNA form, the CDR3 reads TGTGCCAGCAGTCCGCAGGGAATCTCTGGAAACACCATATATTTT.

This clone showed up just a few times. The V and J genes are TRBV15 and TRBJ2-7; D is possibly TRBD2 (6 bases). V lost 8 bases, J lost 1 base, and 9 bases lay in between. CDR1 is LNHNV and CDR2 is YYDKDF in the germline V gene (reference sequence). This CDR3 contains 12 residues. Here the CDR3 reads CATGLTSYEQYF. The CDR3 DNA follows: TGTGCCACCGGACTAACATCCTACGAGCAGTACTTC.

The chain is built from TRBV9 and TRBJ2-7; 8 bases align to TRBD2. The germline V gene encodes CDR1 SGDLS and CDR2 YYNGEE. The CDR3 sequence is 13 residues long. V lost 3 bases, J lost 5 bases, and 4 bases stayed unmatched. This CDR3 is CASSAGTRNEQYF. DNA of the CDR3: TGTGCCAGCAGCGCCGGGACTAGGAACGAGCAGTACTTC.

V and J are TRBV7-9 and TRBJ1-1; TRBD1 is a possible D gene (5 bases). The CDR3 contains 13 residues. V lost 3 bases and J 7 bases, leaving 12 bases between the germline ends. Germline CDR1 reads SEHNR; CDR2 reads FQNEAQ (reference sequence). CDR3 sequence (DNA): TGTGCCAGCAGCTTCCCAGGGTCGGTTGAAGCTTTCTTT. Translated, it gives CASSFPGSVEAFF.

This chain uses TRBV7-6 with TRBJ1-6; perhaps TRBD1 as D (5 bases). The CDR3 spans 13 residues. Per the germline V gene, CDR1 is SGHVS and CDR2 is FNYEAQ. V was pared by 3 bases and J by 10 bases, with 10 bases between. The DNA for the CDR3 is TGTGCCAGCAGCTTCCAGGGTAACTCACCCCTCCACTTT. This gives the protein CASSFQGNSPLHF.

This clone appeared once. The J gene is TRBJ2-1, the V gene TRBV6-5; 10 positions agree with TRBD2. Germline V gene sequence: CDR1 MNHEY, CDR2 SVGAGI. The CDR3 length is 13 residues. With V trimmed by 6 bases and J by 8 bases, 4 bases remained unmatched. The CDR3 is CASRLAGVHEQFF. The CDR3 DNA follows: TGTGCCAGCAGGCTAGCGGGAGTGCATGAGCAGTTCTTC.

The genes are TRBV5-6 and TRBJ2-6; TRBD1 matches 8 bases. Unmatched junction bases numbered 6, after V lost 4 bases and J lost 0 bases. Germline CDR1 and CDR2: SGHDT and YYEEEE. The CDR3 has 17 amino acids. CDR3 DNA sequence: TGTGCCAGCAGCGGGACAGGACCAAACTCTGGGGCCAACGTCCTGACTTTC. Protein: CASSGTGPNSGANVLTF.

The CDR3 reads CSVDRGMGGELFF. The CDR3, as DNA: TGCAGCGTTGACAGGGGTATGGGCGGGGAGCTGTTTTTT. The genes are TRBV29-1 and TRBJ2-2, with a weak D call TRBD1 (6 bases). Germline V gene sequence: CDR1 SQVTM, CDR2 ANQGSEA. This CDR3 has 13 amino acids. The V and J ends lost 3 bases and 7 bases respectively, with 12 bases between them.

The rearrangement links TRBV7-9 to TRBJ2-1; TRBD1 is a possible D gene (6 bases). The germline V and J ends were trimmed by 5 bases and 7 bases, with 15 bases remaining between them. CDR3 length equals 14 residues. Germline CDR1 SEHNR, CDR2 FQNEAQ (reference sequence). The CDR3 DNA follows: TGTGCCAGCAGCGAACAGGGCAGGGGTAATGAGCAGTTCTTC. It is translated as CASSEQGRGNEQFF.

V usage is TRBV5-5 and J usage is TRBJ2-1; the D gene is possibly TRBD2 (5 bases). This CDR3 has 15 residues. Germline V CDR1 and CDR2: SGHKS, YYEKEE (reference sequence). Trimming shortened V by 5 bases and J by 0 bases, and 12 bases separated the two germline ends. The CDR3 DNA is TGTGCCAGCAGGGTTTTAGGGAGCTCCTACAATGAGCAGTTCTTC. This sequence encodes CASRVLGSSYNEQFF.

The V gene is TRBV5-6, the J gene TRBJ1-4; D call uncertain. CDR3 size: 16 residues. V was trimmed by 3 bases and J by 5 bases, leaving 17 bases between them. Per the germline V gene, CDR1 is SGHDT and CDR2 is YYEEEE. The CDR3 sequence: CASSWSPRSGNEKLFF. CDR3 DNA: TGTGCCAGCAGCTGGTCCCCTCGGTCGGGGAATGAAAAACTGTTTTTT. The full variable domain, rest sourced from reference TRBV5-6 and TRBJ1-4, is DAGVTQSPTHLIKTRGQQVTLRCSPKSGHDTVSWYQQALGQGPQFIFQYYEEEERQRGNFPDRFSGHQFPNYSSELNVNALLLGDSALYLCASSWSPRSGNEKLFFGSGTQLSVL.

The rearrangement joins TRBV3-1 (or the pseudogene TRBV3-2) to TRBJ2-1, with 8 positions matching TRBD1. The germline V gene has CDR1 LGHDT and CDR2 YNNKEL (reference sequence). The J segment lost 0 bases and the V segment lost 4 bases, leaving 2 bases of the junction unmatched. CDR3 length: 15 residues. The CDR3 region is CASSLDRGSYNEQFF. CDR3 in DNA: TGTGCCAGCAGCCTAGACAGGGGCTCCTACAATGAGCAGTTCTTC.